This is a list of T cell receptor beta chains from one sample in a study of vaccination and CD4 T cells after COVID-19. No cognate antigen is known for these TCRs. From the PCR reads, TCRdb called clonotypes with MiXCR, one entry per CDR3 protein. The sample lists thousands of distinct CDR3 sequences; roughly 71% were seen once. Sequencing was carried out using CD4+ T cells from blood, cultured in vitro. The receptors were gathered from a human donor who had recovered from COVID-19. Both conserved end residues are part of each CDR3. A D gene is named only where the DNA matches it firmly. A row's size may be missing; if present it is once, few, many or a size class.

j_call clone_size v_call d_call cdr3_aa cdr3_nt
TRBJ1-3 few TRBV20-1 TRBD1 CSARPRGQSRGNTIYF TGCAGTGCTAGGCCCCGGGGACAGTCCCGCGGAAACACCATATATTTT
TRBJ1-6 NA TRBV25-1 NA CASSEYRTDNSPLHF TGTGCCAGCAGTGAATACAGGACAGATAATTCACCCCTCCACTTT
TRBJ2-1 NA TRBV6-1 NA CASSEDSMRGFF TGTGCCAGCAGTGAGGACTCCATGAGGGGGTTCTTC
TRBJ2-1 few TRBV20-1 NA CSAEGGGPFKNEQFF TGCAGCGCGGAGGGGGGAGGGCCCTTTAAAAATGAGCAGTTCTTC
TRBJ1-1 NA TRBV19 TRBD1 CASSLRTGGNTEAFF TGTGCCAGTAGCTTACGGACAGGGGGAAACACTGAAGCTTTCTTT
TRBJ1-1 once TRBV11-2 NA CASSELERTVNTEAFF TGTGCCAGCAGTGAGTTAGAGAGGACAGTGAACACTGAAGCTTTCTTT
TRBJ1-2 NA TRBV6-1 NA CASRGQTGRGYTF TGTGCCAGCCGTGGCCAAACAGGGAGGGGCTACACCTTC
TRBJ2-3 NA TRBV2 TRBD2 CASSELVASGGADTQYF TGTGCCAGCAGTGAACTGGTGGCTAGCGGGGGGGCAGATACGCAGTATTTT
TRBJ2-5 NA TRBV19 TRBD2 CASRSGTSAQTQYF TGTGCCAGTAGGTCCGGGACTAGTGCGCAGACCCAGTACTTC
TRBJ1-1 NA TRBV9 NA CASSVARNTEAFF TGTGCCAGCAGCGTAGCGAGAAACACTGAAGCTTTCTTT
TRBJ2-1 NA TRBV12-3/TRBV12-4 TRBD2 CASSLSSGGSIEQFF TGTGCCAGCAGTTTATCTAGCGGGGGCTCTATTGAGCAGTTCTTC
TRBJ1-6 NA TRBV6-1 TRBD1 CASRGGQSVLSSYNSPLHF TGTGCCAGCAGGGGGGGACAGTCCGTTCTTAGCTCCTATAATTCACCCCTCCACTTT
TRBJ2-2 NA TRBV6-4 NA CASSDSNGELFF TGTGCCAGCAGTGACTCGAATGGGGAGCTGTTTTTT
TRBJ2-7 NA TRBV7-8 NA CASSSLSASSEQYF TGTGCCAGCAGCAGCCTCTCGGCTAGCTCCGAGCAGTACTTC
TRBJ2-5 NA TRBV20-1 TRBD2 CSARDPSGSGETQYF TGCAGTGCTAGAGACCCTAGCGGGAGCGGGGAGACCCAGTACTTC
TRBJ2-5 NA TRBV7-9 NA CASSFRGAGETQYF TGTGCCAGCAGCTTCCGGGGGGCAGGGGAGACCCAGTACTTC
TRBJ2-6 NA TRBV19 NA CASRLEGALGANVLTF TGTGCCAGTAGGTTGGAGGGGGCTCTTGGGGCCAACGTCCTGACTTTC
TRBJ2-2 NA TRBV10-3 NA CAISESGAGTGELFF TGTGCCATCAGTGAGTCAGGGGCTGGCACCGGGGAGCTGTTTTTT
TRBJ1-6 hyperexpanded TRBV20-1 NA CSATGALSYNSPLHF TGCAGTGCTACTGGGGCACTCTCCTATAATTCACCCCTCCACTTT
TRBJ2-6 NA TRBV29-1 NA CSVSSGEGANVLTF TGCAGCGTTTCGTCCGGAGAGGGGGCCAACGTCCTGACTTTC
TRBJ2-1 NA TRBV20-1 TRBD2 CSARDGTSGNVDEQFF TGCAGTGCTAGAGATGGGACTAGCGGGAATGTGGATGAGCAGTTCTTC